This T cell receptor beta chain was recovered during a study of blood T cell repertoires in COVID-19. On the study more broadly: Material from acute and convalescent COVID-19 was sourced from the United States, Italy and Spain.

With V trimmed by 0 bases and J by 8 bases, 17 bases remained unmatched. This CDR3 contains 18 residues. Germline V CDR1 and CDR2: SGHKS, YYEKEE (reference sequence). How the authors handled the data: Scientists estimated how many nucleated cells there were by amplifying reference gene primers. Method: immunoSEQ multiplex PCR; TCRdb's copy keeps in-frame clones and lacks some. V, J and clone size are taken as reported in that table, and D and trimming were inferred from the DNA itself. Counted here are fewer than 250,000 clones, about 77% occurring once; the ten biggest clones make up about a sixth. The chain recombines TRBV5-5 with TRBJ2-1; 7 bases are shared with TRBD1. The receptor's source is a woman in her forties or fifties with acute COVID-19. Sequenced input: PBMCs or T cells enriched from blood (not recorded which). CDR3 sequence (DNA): TGTGCCAGCAGCTTGGCTCCGACAGGGCCAGTCTCTGGGGATGAGCAGTTCTTC. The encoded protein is CASSLAPTGPVSGDEQFF.